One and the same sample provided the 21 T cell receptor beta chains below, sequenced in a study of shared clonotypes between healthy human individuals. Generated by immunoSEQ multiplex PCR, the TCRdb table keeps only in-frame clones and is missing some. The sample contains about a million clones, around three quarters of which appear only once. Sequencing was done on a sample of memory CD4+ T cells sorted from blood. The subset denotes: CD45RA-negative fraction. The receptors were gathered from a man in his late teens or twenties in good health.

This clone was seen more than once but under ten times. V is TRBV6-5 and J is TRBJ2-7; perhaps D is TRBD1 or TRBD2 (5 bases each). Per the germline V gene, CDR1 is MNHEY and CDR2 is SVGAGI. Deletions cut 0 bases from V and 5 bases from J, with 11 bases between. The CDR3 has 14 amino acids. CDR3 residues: CASSYSPRGHEQYF. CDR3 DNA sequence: TGTGCCAGCAGTTACTCCCCGAGGGGACACGAGCAGTACTTC.

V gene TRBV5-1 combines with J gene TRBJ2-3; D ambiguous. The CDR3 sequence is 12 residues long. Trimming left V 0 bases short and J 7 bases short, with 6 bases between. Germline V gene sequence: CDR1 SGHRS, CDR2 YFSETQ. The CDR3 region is CASSLDSNTQYF. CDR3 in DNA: TGCGCCAGCAGCTTGGACAGCAATACGCAGTATTTT.

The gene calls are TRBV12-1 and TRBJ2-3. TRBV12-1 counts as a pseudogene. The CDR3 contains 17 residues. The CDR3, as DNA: TGTGCCAGCAGCTTTGCGCGTGAGGGAAGGGGTCCAGATACGCAGTATTTT. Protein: CASSFAREGRGPDTQYF.

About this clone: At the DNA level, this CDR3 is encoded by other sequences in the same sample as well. Here the CDR3 DNA reads TGTGCCACCAGCAGAGATGGCGATAGCACAGATACGCAGTATTTT. Amino acid sequence: CATSRDGDSTDTQYF. The chain carries TRBV15 and TRBJ2-3; D is undetermined. Germline CDR1 LNHNV, CDR2 YYDKDF (reference sequence). With 0 bases removed from V and 0 bases from J, the gap between germline ends came to 7 bases. This CDR3 comprises 15 residues.

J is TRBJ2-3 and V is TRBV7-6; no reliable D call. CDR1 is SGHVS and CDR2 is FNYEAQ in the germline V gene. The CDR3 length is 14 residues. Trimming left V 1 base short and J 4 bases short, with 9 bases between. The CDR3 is CASSLVVTADTQYF. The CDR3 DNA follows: TGTGCCAGCAGCTTAGTAGTCACAGCAGATACGCAGTATTTT.

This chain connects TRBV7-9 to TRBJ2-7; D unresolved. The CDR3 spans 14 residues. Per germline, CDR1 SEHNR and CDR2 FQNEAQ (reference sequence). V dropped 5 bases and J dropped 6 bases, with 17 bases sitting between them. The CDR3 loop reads CASSLGLPSSEQYF. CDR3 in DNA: TGTGCCAGCAGCCTGGGCTTACCCTCTAGCGAGCAGTACTTC.

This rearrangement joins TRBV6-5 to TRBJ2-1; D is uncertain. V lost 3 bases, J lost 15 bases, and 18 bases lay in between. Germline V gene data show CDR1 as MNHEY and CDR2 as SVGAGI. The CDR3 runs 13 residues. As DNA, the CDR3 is TGTGCCAGCAGTTATGCCCTTATGGGCGCCTCGTTCTTC. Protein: CASSYALMGASFF.

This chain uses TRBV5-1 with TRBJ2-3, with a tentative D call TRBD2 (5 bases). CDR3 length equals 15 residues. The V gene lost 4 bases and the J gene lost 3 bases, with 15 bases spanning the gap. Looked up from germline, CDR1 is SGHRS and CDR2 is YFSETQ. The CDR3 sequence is CASSPPSGETDTQYF. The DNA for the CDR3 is TGCGCCAGCAGCCCCCCCTCCGGGGAGACAGATACGCAGTATTTT.

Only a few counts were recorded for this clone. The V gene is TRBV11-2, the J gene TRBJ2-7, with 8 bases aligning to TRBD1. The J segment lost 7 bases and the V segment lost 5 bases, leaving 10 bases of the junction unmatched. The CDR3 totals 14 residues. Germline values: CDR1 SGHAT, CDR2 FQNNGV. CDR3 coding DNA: TGTGCCAGCAGCGGGAACCAGGGGGCTTATGAGCAGTACTTC. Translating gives CASSGNQGAYEQYF.

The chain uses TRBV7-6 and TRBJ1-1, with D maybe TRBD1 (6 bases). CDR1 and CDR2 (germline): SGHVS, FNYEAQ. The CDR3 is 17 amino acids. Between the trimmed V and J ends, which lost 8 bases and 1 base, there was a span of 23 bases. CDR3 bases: TGTGCCAGCTCCGACGTGTGGGGGGCTAAGTCGAACACTGAAGCTTTCTTT. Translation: CASSDVWGAKSNTEAFF.

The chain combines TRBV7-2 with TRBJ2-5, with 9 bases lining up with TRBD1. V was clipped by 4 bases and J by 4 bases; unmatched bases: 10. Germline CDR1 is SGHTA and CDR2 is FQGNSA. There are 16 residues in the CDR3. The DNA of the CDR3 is TGTGCCAGCAGCTCTGCTGGACAGGGGTACGGAGAGACCCAGTACTTC. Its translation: CASSSAGQGYGETQYF.

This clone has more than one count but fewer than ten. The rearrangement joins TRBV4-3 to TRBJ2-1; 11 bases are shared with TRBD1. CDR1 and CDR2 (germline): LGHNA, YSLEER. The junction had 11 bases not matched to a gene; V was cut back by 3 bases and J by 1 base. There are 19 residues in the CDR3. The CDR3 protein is CASSQNGQGASSSYNEQFF. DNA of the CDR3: TGCGCCAGCAGCCAGAACGGACAGGGGGCGAGTAGTTCCTACAATGAGCAGTTCTTC.

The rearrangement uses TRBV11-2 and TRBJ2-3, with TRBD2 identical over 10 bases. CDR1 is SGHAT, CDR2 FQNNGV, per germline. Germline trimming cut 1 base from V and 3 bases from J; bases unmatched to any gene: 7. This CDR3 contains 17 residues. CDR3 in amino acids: CASSLVATSGPTDTQYF. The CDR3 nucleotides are TGTGCCAGCAGCTTAGTGGCGACTAGCGGGCCGACAGATACGCAGTATTTT.

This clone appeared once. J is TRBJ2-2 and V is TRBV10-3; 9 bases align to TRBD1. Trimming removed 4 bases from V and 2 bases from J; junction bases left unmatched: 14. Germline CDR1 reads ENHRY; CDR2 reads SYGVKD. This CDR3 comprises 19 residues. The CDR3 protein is CAISGLGTGTALNTGELFF. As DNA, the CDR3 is TGTGCCATCAGTGGACTAGGGACAGGGACGGCCTTAAACACCGGGGAGCTGTTTTTT.

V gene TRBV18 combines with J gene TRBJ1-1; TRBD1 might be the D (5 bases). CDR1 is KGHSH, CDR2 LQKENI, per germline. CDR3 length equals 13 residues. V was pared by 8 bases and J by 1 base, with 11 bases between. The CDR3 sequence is CASRLDRNTEAFF. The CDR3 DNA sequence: TGTGCCAGCCGATTAGACAGGAACACTGAAGCTTTCTTT.

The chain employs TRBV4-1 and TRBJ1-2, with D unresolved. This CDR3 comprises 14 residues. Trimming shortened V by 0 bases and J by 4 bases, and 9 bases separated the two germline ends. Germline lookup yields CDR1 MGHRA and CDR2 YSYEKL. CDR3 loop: CASSQERYLYGYTF. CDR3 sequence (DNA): TGCGCCAGCAGCCAAGAAAGATATCTCTATGGCTACACCTTC.

This CDR3 is CASSAGGLGEKLFF. The CDR3 nucleotides are TGTGCCAGCAGCGCCGGGGGTCTCGGTGAAAAACTGTTTTTT. The chain recombines TRBV5-4 with TRBJ1-4; D might be TRBD1 (5 bases). The CDR3 is 14 residues long. Trimming pared 4 bases from V and 7 bases from J, leaving 14 bases between. CDR1 and CDR2 from the germline V gene are SGHNT and YYREEE (reference sequence).

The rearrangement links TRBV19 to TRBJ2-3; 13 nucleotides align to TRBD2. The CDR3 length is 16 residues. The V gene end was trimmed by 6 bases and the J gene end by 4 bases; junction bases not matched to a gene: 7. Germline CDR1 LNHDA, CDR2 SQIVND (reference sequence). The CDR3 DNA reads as TGTGCCAGTAGCCGACTAGCGGGAGGTGGGGCAGATACGCAGTATTTT. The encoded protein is CASSRLAGGGADTQYF.

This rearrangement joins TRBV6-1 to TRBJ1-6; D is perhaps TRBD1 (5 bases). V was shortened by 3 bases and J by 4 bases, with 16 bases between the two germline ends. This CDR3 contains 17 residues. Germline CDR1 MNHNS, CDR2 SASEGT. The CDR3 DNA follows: TGTGCCAGCAGTGAGGTCCCTGGGGGAGGGTATAATTCACCCCTCCACTTT. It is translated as CASSEVPGGGYNSPLHF.

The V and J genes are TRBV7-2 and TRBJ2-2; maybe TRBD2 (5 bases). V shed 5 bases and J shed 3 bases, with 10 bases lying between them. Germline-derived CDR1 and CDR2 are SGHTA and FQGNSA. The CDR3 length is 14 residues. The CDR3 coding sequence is TGTGCCAGCAGCCAGGACTCGTACACCGGGGAGCTGTTTTTT. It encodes CASSQDSYTGELFF. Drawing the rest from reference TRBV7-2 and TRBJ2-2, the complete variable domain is GAGVSQSPSNKVTEKGKDVELRCDPISGHTALYWYRQSLGQGLEFLIYFQGNSAPDKSGLPSDRFSAERTGGSVSTLTIQRTQQEDSAVYLCASSQDSYTGELFFGEGSRLTVL.

The CDR3 DNA follows: TGCGCCAGCAGCAAAGGGACAGCCTACAATGAGCAGTTCTTC. Residues: CASSKGTAYNEQFF. This chain joins TRBV5-1 and TRBJ2-1; 7 positions agree with TRBD1. V gave up 4 bases and J gave up 2 bases; unmatched junction bases: 3. Germline V gene sequence: CDR1 SGHRS, CDR2 YFSETQ. The CDR3 runs to 14 residues. Full variable domain (missing parts from reference TRBV5-1 and TRBJ2-1): KAGVTQTPRYLIKTRGQQVTLSCSPISGHRSVSWYQQTPGQGLQFLFEYFSETQRNKGNFPGRFSGRQFSNSRSEMNVSTLELGDSALYLCASSKGTAYNEQFFGPGTRLTVL.